A single T cell receptor (beta chain) is shown here with its context. Per the study methods: The assay estimated nucleated cells by amplifying reference gene primers. Sequencing was performed with immunoSEQ multiplex PCR; in TCRdb, only in-frame clones are kept and a portion is missing. The DNA gave D and trimming, while V, J and clone size come from that table. Here the sample spans 170,000 or so clones, roughly nine tenths being singletons. Trimming cost V 6 bases and J 3 bases; bases outside gene matches: 5. The CDR3 spans 13 residues. CDR1 and CDR2 from the germline V gene are MDHEN and SYDVKM. This entry belongs to a study of blood T cell repertoires in COVID-19. Whole-study context: The samples span acute and convalescent COVID-19 from the United States, Italy and Spain. PBMCs, B-cell-depleted T cells, or T cells were the source of the cDNA or gDNA that made up the material.

Sample: peripheral blood. V is TRBV28 and J is TRBJ2-7; TRBD1 agrees at 7 bases. The TCR was taken from a man aged 45-60 years with acute or convalescent COVID-19. DNA of the CDR3: TGTGCCAGCAGCCCGGGACAGAACTACGAGCAGTACGTC. It translates to CASSPGQNYEQYV.